This T cell receptor (beta chain) was obtained from a study of cytomegalovirus exposure and HLA in healthy donors. The study ran its PCR with 60 Vbeta and 13 Jbeta primers. Sequenced by immunoSEQ multiplex PCR; TCRdb stores in-frame clones only, minus some. The table lists roughly 150,000 clones, roughly 80% of them singletons. Trimming took 4 bases from V and 2 from J; bases not matched to a gene: 17. Germline values: CDR1 GTSNPN, CDR2 SVGIG (reference sequence). This CDR3 has 18 residues. Concerning this clone: Its target is not known.

Study observations and caveats: Later analysis suggested links between common viral pathogens and several top significant clusters. No immune exposure information besides CMV serostatus was available.

The genes are TRBV30 and TRBJ2-3; 8 bases match TRBD2. Sequences were obtained from PBMCs. The receptor comes from a man between 18 and 29 years old in good health and CMV-seropositive. In DNA form, the CDR3 reads TGTGCCTGGATCAAAATAACGGGCGGGAGGCCTTTCACAGATACGCAGTATTTT. It specifies CAWIKITGGRPFTDTQYF. The variable domain in full, with the rest retrieved from reference TRBV30 and TRBJ2-3, is SQTIHQWPATLVQPVGSPLSLECTVEGTSNPNLYWYRQAAGRGLQLLFYSVGIGQISSEVPQNLSASRPQDRQFILSSKKLLLSDSGFYLCAWIKITGGRPFTDTQYFGPGTRLTVL.